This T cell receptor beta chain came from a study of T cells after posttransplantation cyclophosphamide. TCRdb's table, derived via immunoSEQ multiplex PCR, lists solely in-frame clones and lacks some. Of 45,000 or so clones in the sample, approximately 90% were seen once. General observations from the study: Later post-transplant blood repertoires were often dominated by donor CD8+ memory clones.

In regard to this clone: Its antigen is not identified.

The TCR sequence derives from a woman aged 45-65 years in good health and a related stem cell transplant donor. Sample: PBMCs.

The CDR3 loop is CASSLRGRSEQYF. The CDR3 nucleotides are TGTGCCAGCAGTTTAAGGGGTCGGTCCGAGCAGTACTTC. The chain combines TRBV27 with TRBJ2-7; D is possibly TRBD1 (5 bases). The CDR3 consists of 13 residues. Trimming stripped 2 bases from V and 6 bases from J, with 11 bases between. Germline CDR1 reads MNHEY; CDR2 reads SMNVEV (reference sequence).